This TCR beta chain is drawn from a study of blood T cell repertoires in COVID-19. Overall study: Acute and convalescent COVID-19 specimens originated in the United States, Italy and Spain. T cells, B-cell-depleted T cells, or PBMCs supplied cDNA or gDNA.

The germline V gene has CDR1 MGHRA and CDR2 YSYEKL. The CDR3 spans 16 residues. Deletions cut 4 bases from V and 2 bases from J, with 14 bases between. Original handling: Amplification from reference gene primers served as the basis for estimated nucleated cell counts. The table came from immunoSEQ multiplex PCR; TCRdb's copy has only in-frame clones and leaves some out. V and J calls and clone size are copied from that table; D and trimming were computed from the DNA. The table shows 85,000 to 120,000 clones, with about 64% occurring only once. The clonotype was recovered from a human donor with acute or convalescent COVID-19. The donor label of this sample is uncertain. The chain employs TRBV4-1 and TRBJ2-2, with D possibly being TRBD2 (5 bases). Sequencing was carried out using peripheral blood. CDR3 sequence (DNA): TGCGCCAGCAGCCCCGGACGGGAAATCAACACCGGGGAGCTGTTTTTT. Amino acid sequence: CASSPGREINTGELFF.